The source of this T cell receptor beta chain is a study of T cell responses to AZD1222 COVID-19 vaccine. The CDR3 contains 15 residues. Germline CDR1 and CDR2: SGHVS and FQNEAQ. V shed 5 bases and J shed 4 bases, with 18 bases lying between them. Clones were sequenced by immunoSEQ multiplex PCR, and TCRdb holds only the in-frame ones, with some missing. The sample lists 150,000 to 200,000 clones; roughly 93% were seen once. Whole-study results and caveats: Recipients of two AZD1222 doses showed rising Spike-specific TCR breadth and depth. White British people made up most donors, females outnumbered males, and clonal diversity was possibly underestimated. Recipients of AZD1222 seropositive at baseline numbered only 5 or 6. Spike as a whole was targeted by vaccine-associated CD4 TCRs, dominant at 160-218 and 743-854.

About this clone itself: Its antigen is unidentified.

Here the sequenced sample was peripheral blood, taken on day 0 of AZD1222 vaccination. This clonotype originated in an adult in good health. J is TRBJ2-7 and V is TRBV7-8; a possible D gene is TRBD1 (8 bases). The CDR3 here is CASSGYRGGLYEQYF. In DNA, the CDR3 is TGTGCCAGCAGCGGTTACAGGGGGGGTCTTTACGAGCAGTACTTC.